In this sample, the clone carrying this T cell receptor beta chain turned up a few times. Original data processing: Scientists estimated how many nucleated cells there were by amplifying reference gene primers. Clones were read by immunoSEQ multiplex PCR, and TCRdb kept only the in-frame ones, dropping some. That table is the source of V, J and clone size, and D and trimming were worked out from the DNA. There are around 67,000 clones in the sample; over 65% occur only once, and roughly 35% lies in the top ten. This sample is part of a study of blood T cell repertoires in COVID-19. In the study overall: T cells, B-cell-depleted T cells, or PBMCs provided the cDNA or gDNA that served as material.

The V end lost 2 bases, the J end lost 5 bases, and 3 bases lay between the germline ends. CDR3 length: 11 amino acids. Germline loops: CDR1 SGHAT, CDR2 FQNNGV. This receptor was taken from a woman in her sixties or seventies with acute or convalescent COVID-19. The sequencing input was peripheral blood. The V gene is TRBV11-2, the J gene TRBJ1-1; D unclear. CDR3 DNA: TGTGCCAGCAGCTTATATACTGAAGCTTTCTTT. This sequence encodes CASSLYTEAFF.